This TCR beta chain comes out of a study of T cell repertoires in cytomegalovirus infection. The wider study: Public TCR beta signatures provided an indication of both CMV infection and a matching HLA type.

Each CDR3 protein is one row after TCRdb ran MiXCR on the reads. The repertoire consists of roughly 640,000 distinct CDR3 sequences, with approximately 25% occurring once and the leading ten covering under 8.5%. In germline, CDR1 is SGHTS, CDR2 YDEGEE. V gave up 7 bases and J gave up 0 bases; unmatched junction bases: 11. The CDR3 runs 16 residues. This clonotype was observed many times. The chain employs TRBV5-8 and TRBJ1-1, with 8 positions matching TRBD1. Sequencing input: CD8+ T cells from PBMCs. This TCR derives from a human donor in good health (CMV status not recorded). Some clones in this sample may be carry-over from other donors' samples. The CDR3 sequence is CASQTGEFSMNTEAFF. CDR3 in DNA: TGTGCCAGCCAGACAGGGGAGTTCTCCATGAACACTGAAGCTTTCTTT.